This passage covers 13 T cell receptor beta chains from one sample sequenced in a study of a mutant IDH1 vaccine in newly diagnosed glioma. No antigens are known for them. Data came from immunoSEQ multiplex PCR; TCRdb stores just in-frame clones and leaves some out. The table has approximately 58,000 clones, 80% to 85% seen once. Time point given: week 47, end of study. The study gave 300 ug of mutant IDH1 20-mer peptide per vaccine dose, with topical imiquimod. Sample: PBMCs, taken from a glioma patient whose treatment included an IDH1 peptide vaccine. These receptors all stem from a man aged 25-40 years with glioma.

This clone was counted a few times. This chain connects TRBV6-5 to TRBJ1-5, with D perhaps matching TRBD1 (6 bases). CDR3 length: 13 amino acids. Trimming removed 7 bases at V and 6 bases at J, with 13 bases between. Germline CDR1 is MNHEY and CDR2 is SVGAGI. CDR3 loop: CASTPRGGQPQHF. DNA of the CDR3: TGTGCCAGCACCCCACGAGGGGGTCAGCCCCAGCATTTT.

This CDR3 reads CASSLAGPNEKLFF. CDR3 bases: TGTGCCAGCAGCTTAGCAGGGCCAAATGAAAAACTGTTTTTT. V usage is TRBV7-9 and J usage is TRBJ1-4; D unclear. This CDR3 comprises 14 residues. V was shortened by 0 bases and J by 5 bases, with 7 bases between the two germline ends. Per germline, CDR1 SEHNR and CDR2 FQNEAQ (reference sequence).

The rearrangement links TRBV9 to TRBJ2-4, with D possibly matching TRBD2 (5 bases). The CDR3 is 13 amino acids. Germline assignment: CDR1 SGDLS and CDR2 YYNGEE. V shed 0 bases and J shed 9 bases, with 10 bases lying between them. CDR3 loop: CASSVDPGSIQYF. The CDR3 DNA reads as TGTGCCAGCAGCGTAGACCCGGGGAGCATTCAGTACTTC.

The rearrangement joins TRBV6-5 to TRBJ1-6; D perhaps matches TRBD1 (6 bases). Germline loops: CDR1 MNHEY, CDR2 SVGAGI. Between the trimmed V and J ends, which lost 6 bases and 7 bases, there was a span of 13 bases. The CDR3 contains 14 residues. The CDR3 DNA is TGTGCCAGCAGGGCGACAGGTCTGAATTCACCCCTCCACTTT. Translating it yields CASRATGLNSPLHF.

The chain uses TRBV21-1 and TRBJ2-2; no check of the table's D call, TRBD1, against the DNA was made. TRBV21-1 is an annotated pseudogene. The CDR3 is 17 amino acids. CDR3 sequence: CASSKVARGVNTGELFF. The CDR3 nucleotides are TGTGCCAGCAGCAAAGTAGCCAGGGGGGTAAACACCGGGGAGCTGTTTTTT.

The chain combines TRBV5-1 with TRBJ2-1; 9 bases line up with TRBD1. The germline V gene has CDR1 SGHRS and CDR2 YFSETQ. V dropped 4 bases and J dropped 0; count of bases not matched to a gene: 8. The CDR3 is made up of 17 amino acids. The CDR3 protein is CASSGTGWGYSYNEQFF. DNA of the CDR3: TGCGCCAGCAGCGGGACAGGGTGGGGGTACTCCTACAATGAGCAGTTCTTC. The full variable domain, with the rest looked up from reference TRBV5-1 and TRBJ2-1, is KAGVTQTPRYLIKTRGQQVTLSCSPISGHRSVSWYQQTPGQGLQFLFEYFSETQRNKGNFPGRFSGRQFSNSRSEMNVSTLELGDSALYLCASSGTGWGYSYNEQFFGPGTRLTVL.

This chain joins TRBV5-1 and TRBJ1-3; D unclear. CDR1 SGHRS and CDR2 YFSETQ come from the germline V gene. This CDR3 is 14 amino acids long. Trimming removed 4 bases from V and 1 base from J, with 9 bases in between. The CDR3, as DNA: TGCGCCAGCAGCGATACTGGTTCTGGAAACACCATATATTTT. Translated: CASSDTGSGNTIYF.

The chain recombines TRBV10-2 with TRBJ1-3; TRBD1 might be the D (5 bases). The CDR3 sequence is 15 residues long. The V gene's germline CDR1 is WSHSY and CDR2 SAAADI. With 3 bases removed from V and 2 bases from J, the gap between germline ends came to 11 bases. The DNA for the CDR3 is TGCGCCAGCAGTGATTACGGGGCACCTGGAAACACCATATATTTT. Its translation: CASSDYGAPGNTIYF.

V gene TRBV11-2 combines with J gene TRBJ1-2, with 7 bases fitting TRBD1. The CDR3 contains 13 residues. Trimming took 5 bases from V and 8 from J; bases not matched to a gene: 8. From germline, CDR1 is SGHAT and CDR2 FQNNGV. CDR3 protein: CASSRDGTEGYTF. In DNA, the CDR3 is TGTGCCAGCAGCCGGGACGGGACAGAAGGCTACACCTTC.

The chain links TRBV5-1 to TRBJ1-5; 8 bases map to TRBD1. The DNA end is more similar to TRBJ2-3, so the J call may be wrong. This CDR3 has 15 residues. Germline CDR1 is SGHRS and CDR2 is YFSETQ. CDR3 sequence: CASSLGDRRDQPQYF. The CDR3 DNA reads as TGCGCCAGCAGCTTGGGGGACAGGCGGGATCAGCCCCAGTATTTT.

This clone was recorded once. The chain links TRBV7-9 to TRBJ2-7, with D hard to call. This CDR3 is built from 13 residues. Germline V lookup: CDR1 SEHNR, CDR2 FQNEAQ (reference sequence). V was cut by 2 bases and J by 1 base, with 6 bases left in between. CDR3 bases: TGTGCCAGCAGCTTACTCCTTTCCTACGAGCAGTACTTC. Its protein product is CASSLLLSYEQYF.

CDR3 in amino acids: CASSSPSGPQETQYF. CDR3 coding DNA: TGTGCCAGCAGCTCCCCTAGCGGGCCTCAAGAGACCCAGTACTTC. The genes are TRBV11-2 and TRBJ2-5, with 8 bases matching TRBD2. After removal of 4 bases from V and 2 bases from J, the junction contained 6 bases not matched to a gene. The V gene's germline CDR1 is SGHAT and CDR2 FQNNGV. The CDR3 loop spans 15 amino acids.

This clone came up a few times. This CDR3 is CASSLGLTNEAFF. CDR3 in DNA: TGTGCCAGCAGCTTGGGACTAACAAATGAAGCTTTCTTT. The chain is built from TRBV5-4 and TRBJ1-1; D remains unclear. The CDR3 is made up of 13 amino acids. CDR1 and CDR2 from the germline V gene are SGHNT and YYREEE (reference sequence). The V end was cut by 0 bases, the J end by 7 bases, with 10 bases between.